These 3 T cell receptor beta chains came from one sample sequenced in a study of OX40 agonist ivuxolimab in advanced cancers. Method: immunoSEQ multiplex PCR; TCRdb's copy keeps in-frame clones and lacks some. The table has 65,000 to 80,000 clones, about 93% seen once; the top ten hold over 5%. This specimen consisted of CD4+ or CD8+ T cells sorted from blood, obtained in a trial of the OX40 agonist ivuxolimab. The receptors were sampled from an adult with an advanced solid tumor such as melanoma, head and neck, liver or kidney cancer.

V is TRBV29-1 and J is TRBJ2-1, with 14 bases that match TRBD2. The CDR3 loop spans 16 amino acids. Germline lookup yields CDR1 SQVTM and CDR2 ANQGSEA. Trimming cost V 6 bases and J 9 bases; bases outside gene matches: 13. The CDR3 here is CSVGTSGSRIYGEQFF. In nucleotides, the CDR3 is TGCAGCGTGGGGACTAGCGGGAGCCGCATATATGGTGAGCAGTTCTTC.

The V call is TRBV27, the J call TRBJ1-2, with D uncertain. Germline values: CDR1 MNHEY, CDR2 SMNVEV (reference sequence). Trimming removed 0 bases from V and 7 bases from J, with 9 bases in between. The CDR3 totals 13 residues. CDR3 sequence reads: CASSLSRYSGYTF. CDR3 nucleotide sequence: TGTGCCAGCAGTTTATCCCGATATAGTGGCTACACCTTC.

The chain has TRBV7-9 and TRBJ2-1; 9 bases align to TRBD1. This CDR3 contains 15 residues. The germline gives CDR1 SEHNR, CDR2 FQNEAQ (reference sequence). V trimming: 0 bases; J trimming: 8 bases; junction bases outside the gene matches: 5. CDR3 amino acids: CASSLAVTGGDEQFF. The CDR3 coding sequence is TGTGCCAGCAGCTTAGCGGTAACAGGGGGCGATGAGCAGTTCTTC.